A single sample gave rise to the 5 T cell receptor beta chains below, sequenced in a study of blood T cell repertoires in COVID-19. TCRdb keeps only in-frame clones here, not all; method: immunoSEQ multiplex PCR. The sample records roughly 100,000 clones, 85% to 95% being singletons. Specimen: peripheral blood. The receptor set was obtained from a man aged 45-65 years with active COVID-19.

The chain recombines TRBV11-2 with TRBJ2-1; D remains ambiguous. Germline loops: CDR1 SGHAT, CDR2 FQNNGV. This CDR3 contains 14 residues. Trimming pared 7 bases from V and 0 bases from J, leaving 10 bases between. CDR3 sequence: CASNQHGSYNEQFF. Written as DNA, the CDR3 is TGTGCCAGCAACCAACATGGCTCCTACAATGAGCAGTTCTTC.

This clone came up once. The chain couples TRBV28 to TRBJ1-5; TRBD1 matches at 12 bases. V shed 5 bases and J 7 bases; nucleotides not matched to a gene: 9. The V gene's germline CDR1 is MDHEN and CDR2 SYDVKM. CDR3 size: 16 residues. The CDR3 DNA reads TGTGCCAGCAGTGCCGGGACAGGGGGCTTGGGGCAGCCCCAGCATTTT. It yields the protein CASSAGTGGLGQPQHF.

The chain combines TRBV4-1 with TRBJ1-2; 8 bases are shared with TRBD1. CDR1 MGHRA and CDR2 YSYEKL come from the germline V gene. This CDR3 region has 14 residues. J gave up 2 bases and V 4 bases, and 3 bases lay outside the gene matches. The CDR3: CASSPRQGNYGYTF. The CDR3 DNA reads TGCGCCAGCAGCCCGAGACAGGGGAACTATGGCTACACCTTC.

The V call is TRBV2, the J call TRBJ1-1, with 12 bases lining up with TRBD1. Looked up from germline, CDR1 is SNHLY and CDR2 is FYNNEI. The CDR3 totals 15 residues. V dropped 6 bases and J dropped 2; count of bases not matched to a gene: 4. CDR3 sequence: CASSRDRGRNTEAFF. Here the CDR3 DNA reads TGTGCCAGCAGCCGGGACAGGGGGCGAAACACTGAAGCTTTCTTT.

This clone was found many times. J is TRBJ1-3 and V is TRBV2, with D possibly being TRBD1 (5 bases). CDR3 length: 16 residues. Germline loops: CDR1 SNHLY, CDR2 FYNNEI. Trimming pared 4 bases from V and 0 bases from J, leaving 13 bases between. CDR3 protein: CASSGGGTTSGNTIYF. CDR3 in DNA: TGTGCCAGCAGTGGGGGGGGAACTACCTCTGGAAACACCATATATTTT.